In its sample, the clone carrying this T cell receptor (beta chain) was seen once. The sample belongs to a study of blood T cell repertoires in COVID-19. Using immunoSEQ multiplex PCR, the repertoire was profiled, and TCRdb retains in-frame clones only, with some absent. The sample contains fewer than 300,000 clones, around 90% of which appear only once. The CDR3 contains 17 residues. V trimming: 3 bases; J trimming: 3 bases; junction bases outside the gene matches: 8. The germline V gene has CDR1 KGHSH and CDR2 LQKENI. What was sequenced was PBMCs or T cells enriched from blood (not recorded which). This chain connects TRBV18 to TRBJ2-1; 10 bases align to TRBD1. The clonotype was recovered from a woman between 35 and 50 years old with acute COVID-19. The CDR3 protein is CASSPPFWTGGYNEQFF. The CDR3 DNA reads as TGTGCCAGCTCACCGCCTTTTTGGACAGGGGGCTACAATGAGCAGTTCTTC.